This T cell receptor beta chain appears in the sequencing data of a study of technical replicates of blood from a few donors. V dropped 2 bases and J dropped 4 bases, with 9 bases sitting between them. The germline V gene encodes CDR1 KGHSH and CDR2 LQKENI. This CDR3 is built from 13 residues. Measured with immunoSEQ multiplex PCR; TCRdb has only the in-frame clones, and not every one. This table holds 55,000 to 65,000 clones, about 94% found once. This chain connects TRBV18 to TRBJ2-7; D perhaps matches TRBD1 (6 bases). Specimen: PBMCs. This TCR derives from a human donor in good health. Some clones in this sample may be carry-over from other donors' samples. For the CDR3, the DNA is TGTGCCAGCTCACCATCCCAGGGGTACGAGCAGTACTTC. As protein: CASSPSQGYEQYF.